This T cell receptor delta chain was captured by sequencing in a study of gamma-delta chains in newborns, infants, children. Study at large: Microbial exposure reportedly drives polyclonal innate γδ T cell expansion after birth.

TCRdb reanalysed the reads with CATT. This sample yields about 5,400 delta-chain clones, of which around a sixth are seen a single time; 5% to 6% belongs to the top ten. Germline V gene sequence: CDR1 TSWWSYY, CDR2 QGS. V lost 4 bases and J 3 bases, leaving 30 bases between the germline ends. The CDR3 runs to 20 residues. Sequenced: blood. The clonotype was recovered from a child who was a newborn, infant or young child, either healthy, febrile or measles-vaccinated (not recorded which). The V gene is TRDV1, the J gene TRDJ1; D is perhaps TRDD2 (5 bases). As DNA, the CDR3 is TGTGCTCTTGGGGGCCAGCCTTCTCACCATTGTACTGCCGCGTCCGATAAACTCATCTTT. Its protein product is CALGGQPSHHCTAASDKLIF.